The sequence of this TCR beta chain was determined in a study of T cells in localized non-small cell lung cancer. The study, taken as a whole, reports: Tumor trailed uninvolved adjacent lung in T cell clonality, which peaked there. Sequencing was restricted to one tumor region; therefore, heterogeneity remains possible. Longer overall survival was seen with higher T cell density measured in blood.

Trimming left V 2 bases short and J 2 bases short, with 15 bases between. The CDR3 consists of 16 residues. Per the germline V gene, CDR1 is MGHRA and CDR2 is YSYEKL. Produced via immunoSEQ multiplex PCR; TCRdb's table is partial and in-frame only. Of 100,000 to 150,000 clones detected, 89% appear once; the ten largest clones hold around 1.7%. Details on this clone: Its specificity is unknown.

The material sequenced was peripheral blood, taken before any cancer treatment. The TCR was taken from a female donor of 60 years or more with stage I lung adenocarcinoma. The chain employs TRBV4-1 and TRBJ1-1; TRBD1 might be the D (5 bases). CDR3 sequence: CASSQLPTALNTEAFF. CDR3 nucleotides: TGCGCCAGCAGCCAACTCCCGACAGCTCTAAACACTGAAGCTTTCTTT.